The rows below give T cell receptor beta chains drawn from one sample of a study of OX40 agonist ivuxolimab in advanced cancers. The repertoire was sequenced with immunoSEQ multiplex PCR; TCRdb's copy has only in-frame clones and lacks some. The sample consists of tens of thousands of clones, approximately 84% of them appearing once. The specimen comprised CD4+ or CD8+ T cells sorted from blood, sampled in a trial of the OX40 agonist ivuxolimab. The origin of the receptors is an adult with an advanced solid tumor such as melanoma, head and neck, liver or kidney cancer. Each CDR3 is given with its conserved first and last residue. D genes are given only for firm matches. Only part of the rows carry a size: once, few, many, or a class if the clone is expanded.

NA	TRBV14	TRBJ1-2	TRBD1	TGTGCCAGCAGCCAAAGGACAGGGGGCTATGGCTACACCTTC	CASSQRTGGYGYTF
few	TRBV18	TRBJ2-7	TRBD2	TGTGCCAGCTCACCAGTTCCGACTAGCGCTGTATACGAGCAGTACTTC	CASSPVPTSAVYEQYF
few	TRBV7-9	TRBJ1-1	NA	TGTGCCAGCAGCCGACCGGGGAACACTGAAGCTTTCTTT	CASSRPGNTEAFF
NA	TRBV5-6	TRBJ2-2	NA	TGTGCCAGCAGCTTCATGTCCGGGGAGCTGTTTTTT	CASSFMSGELFF
NA	TRBV6-6	TRBJ2-2	TRBD1	TGTGCCAGCAGCAACAGGGGGGAGAACACCGGGGAGCTGTTTTTT	CASSNRGENTGELFF
NA	TRBV6-1	TRBJ1-5	NA	TGTGCCAGCAGTGATTGGCTAGGGGGCAATCAGCCCCAGCATTTT	CASSDWLGGNQPQHF
NA	TRBV28	TRBJ2-7	NA	TGTGCCAGCAGCCCGGGACTCGGGACCTACGAGCAGTACTTC	CASSPGLGTYEQYF
NA	TRBV10-3	TRBJ2-3	TRBD1	TGTGCCATAGGACAGGGTTCTAGCACAGATACGCAGTATTTT	CAIGQGSSTDTQYF
NA	TRBV5-6	TRBJ2-1	NA	TGTGCCAGCAGCTATACAGCGTACCAGGAGTTCTTC	CASSYTAYQEFF
NA	TRBV5-1	TRBJ1-5	NA	TGCGCCAGCAGCTTGGTTGGGGGGATGAGGCAGCCCCAGCATTTT	CASSLVGGMRQPQHF
NA	TRBV4-3	TRBJ2-3	NA	TGCGCCAGCAGCCCAGGGGAGAGCACAGATACGCAGTATTTT	CASSPGESTDTQYF
NA	TRBV28	TRBJ2-2	TRBD1	TGTGCCAGCAGTTTCCCTTGGACAGGGCCAAACACCGGGGAGCTGTTTTTT	CASSFPWTGPNTGELFF
NA	TRBV28	TRBJ1-2	NA	TGTGCCAGCAGACGTATAGACCCCGACTCTAACTATGGCTACACCTTC	CASRRIDPDSNYGYTF
NA	TRBV29-1	TRBJ1-4	NA	TGCAGCGTTGGGGAAAATGAAAAACTGTTTTTT	CSVGENEKLFF
NA	TRBV19	TRBJ2-7	NA	TGTGCCAGTAGTATAACTGTGACCGACTACGAGCAGTACTTC	CASSITVTDYEQYF
NA	TRBV13	TRBJ2-7	NA	TGTGCCAGCAGCTTAGGGACCCCCTTGGCCTACGAGCAGTACTTC	CASSLGTPLAYEQYF
NA	TRBV4-3	TRBJ1-1	NA	TGCGCCAGCAGCCAAGGGGACGGGAACACTGAAGCTTTCTTT	CASSQGDGNTEAFF
NA	TRBV13	TRBJ2-1	NA	TGTGCCAGCAGCCCCGACATGAATGAGCAGTTCTTC	CASSPDMNEQFF
NA	TRBV18	TRBJ1-1	TRBD1	TGTGCCAGCTCACCCATTGACAGGGGATCGAACACTGAAGCTTTCTTT	CASSPIDRGSNTEAFF
once	TRBV14	TRBJ1-3	NA	TGTGCCAGCAGCCAAGATTCCAGTCTCTCTGGAAACACCATATATTTT	CASSQDSSLSGNTIYF
NA	TRBV12-5	TRBJ2-7	TRBD2	TGTGCTAGTGGTTTCTTCGTCGGCGGGAGAGTCGACGAGCAGTACTTC	CASGFFVGGRVDEQYF
NA	TRBV7-7	TRBJ1-1	NA	TGTGCCAGCAGCTCGCTCTACACTGAAGCTTTCTTT	CASSSLYTEAFF
NA	TRBV5-6	TRBJ1-1	NA	TGTGCCAGCAGCTTGGTTGGGGTTGGAGCTTTCTTT	CASSLVGVGAFF
once	TRBV30	TRBJ2-1	NA	TGTGCCTGGATGGGGGCGGGGAATGAGCAGTTCTTC	CAWMGAGNEQFF
once	TRBV7-2	TRBJ2-5	TRBD1	TGTGCCAGCAGCCCCCGGGACAGACAAGAGACCCAGTACTTC	CASSPRDRQETQYF